This paragraph reports one T cell receptor (beta chain). The antigen remains unidentified. The sample belongs to a study of somatic mutations in cytotoxic T cells in rheumatoid arthritis. Study summary: Some V beta antibody-stained T-cell populations were flow-sorted at nearly 100% purity, including V beta1+ cells sequenced for TCRB.

Study-wide results and caveats: The targets (antigens) of the expanded CD8+ clones were not known.

This table comes from immunoSEQ multiplex PCR, and its TCRdb copy is limited to in-frame clones, with some not included. The sample carries some 11,000 clones, around four fifths recorded once. CDR1 MDHEN and CDR2 SYDVKM come from the germline V gene. Trimming pared 6 bases from V and 3 bases from J, leaving 11 bases between. The CDR3 runs to 13 residues. The specimen was CD8+ T cells sorted from blood. The clonotype was recovered from a woman aged 55 to 70 with rheumatoid arthritis. The V gene is TRBV28, the J gene TRBJ1-1; D is perhaps TRBD1 (6 bases). Here the CDR3 reads CASRSRGYTEAFF. Written as DNA, the CDR3 is TGTGCCAGCAGATCGAGGGGGTACACTGAAGCTTTCTTT.